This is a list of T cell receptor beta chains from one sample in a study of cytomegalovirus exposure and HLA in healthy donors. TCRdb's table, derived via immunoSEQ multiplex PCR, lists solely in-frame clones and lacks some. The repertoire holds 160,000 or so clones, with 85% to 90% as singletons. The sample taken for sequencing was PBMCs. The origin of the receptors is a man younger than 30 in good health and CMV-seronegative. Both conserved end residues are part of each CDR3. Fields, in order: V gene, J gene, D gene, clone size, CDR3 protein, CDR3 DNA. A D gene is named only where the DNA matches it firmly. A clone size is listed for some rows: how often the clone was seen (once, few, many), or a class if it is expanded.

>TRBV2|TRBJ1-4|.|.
CASSEFVALWEKLFF
TGTGCCAGCAGTGAATTCGTAGCCTTATGGGAAAAACTGTTTTTT
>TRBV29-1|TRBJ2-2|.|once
CSVEILGGRTGELFF
TGCAGCGTTGAAATTTTAGGGGGAAGGACCGGGGAGCTGTTTTTT
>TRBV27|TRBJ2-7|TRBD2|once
CASSLGLAGSNEQYF
TGTGCCAGCAGTCTCGGACTAGCGGGATCCAACGAGCAGTACTTC
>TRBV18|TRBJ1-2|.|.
CASSPPGDKRNYGYTF
TGTGCCAGCTCACCACCTGGGGACAAGCGTAACTATGGCTACACCTTC
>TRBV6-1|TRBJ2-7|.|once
CASRIRDEQYF
TGTGCCAGCAGGATCCGGGACGAGCAGTACTTC
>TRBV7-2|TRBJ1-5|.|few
CASSFGVGSNQPQHF
TGTGCCAGCAGCTTCGGGGTGGGGAGCAATCAGCCCCAGCATTTT
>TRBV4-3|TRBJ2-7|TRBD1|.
CASSQHLPQGARDVEQYF
TGCGCCAGCAGCCAACATCTGCCTCAGGGGGCACGGGACGTCGAGCAGTACTTC
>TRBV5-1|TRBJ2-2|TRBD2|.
CASSPLAGMNTGELFF
TGCGCCAGCAGCCCCTTAGCGGGGATGAACACCGGGGAGCTGTTTTTT
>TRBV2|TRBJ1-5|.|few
CASSVGAIGQPQHF
TGTGCCAGCAGTGTAGGGGCGATCGGGCAGCCCCAGCATTTT
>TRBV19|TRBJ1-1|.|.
CASSIRARDTEAFF
TGTGCCAGTAGTATCAGGGCTCGGGACACTGAAGCTTTCTTT
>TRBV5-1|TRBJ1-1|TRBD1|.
CASSFGQGSNTEAFF
TGCGCCAGCAGTTTCGGACAGGGTTCAAACACTGAAGCTTTCTTT
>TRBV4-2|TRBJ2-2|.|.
CASKQYDRLGTGELFF
TGTGCCAGCAAGCAATATGACAGACTAGGGACCGGGGAGCTGTTTTTT
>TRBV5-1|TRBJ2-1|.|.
CASSLRSSNYNEQFF
TGCGCCAGCAGCTTGAGGTCTAGCAACTACAATGAGCAGTTCTTC
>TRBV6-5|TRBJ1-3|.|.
CASSRTGSSGNTIYF
TGTGCCAGCAGCCGGACTGGAAGCTCTGGAAACACCATATATTTT
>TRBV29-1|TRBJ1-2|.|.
CSVEPRTIYGYTF
TGCAGCGTTGAACCCAGAACCATCTATGGCTACACCTTC
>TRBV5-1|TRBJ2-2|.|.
CASNPSRTGELFF
TGCGCCAGCAACCCTTCGAGGACCGGGGAGCTGTTTTTT
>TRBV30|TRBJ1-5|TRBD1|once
CAWSTQQGVSNQPQHF
TGTGCCTGGAGTACCCAACAGGGGGTAAGCAATCAGCCCCAGCATTTT
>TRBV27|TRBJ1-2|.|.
CASSPRAGYGYTF
TGTGCCAGCAGTCCCAGGGCCGGCTATGGCTACACCTTC
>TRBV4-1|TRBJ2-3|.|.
CASSQGTGTSTDTQYF
TGCGCCAGCAGCCAAGGAACGGGGACTAGCACAGATACGCAGTATTTT
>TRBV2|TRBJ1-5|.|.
CASTKRDNQPQHF
TGTGCCAGCACGAAACGAGACAATCAGCCCCAGCATTTT
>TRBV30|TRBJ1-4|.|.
CAWETGGLTEKLFF
TGTGCCTGGGAAACGGGGGGTTTGACTGAAAAACTGTTTTTT
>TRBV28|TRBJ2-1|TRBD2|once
CASSTGREQFF
TGTGCCAGCAGTACCGGGAGGGAGCAGTTCTTC
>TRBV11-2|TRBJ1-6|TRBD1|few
CASSLVQGAGSPLHF
TGTGCCAGCAGCCTCGTACAGGGGGCCGGTTCACCCCTCCACTTT